The 2 T cell receptor beta chains below come from one sample, sequenced in a study of immune evolution from preneoplasia to lung adenocarcinoma. Sequencing was performed with immunoSEQ multiplex PCR; in TCRdb, only in-frame clones are kept and a portion is missing. The table records roughly 15,000 clones, 85% of them present only once. Sequencing used FFPE lung adenocarcinoma in situ tissue. These TCRs come from an older donor with lung adenocarcinoma.

Worth noting for this clone: This same CDR3 is encoded by further DNA sequences in the sample. The chain's CDR3 is CASSLQVNTEAFF. CDR3 DNA sequence: TGTGCCAGCAGTTTACAGGTGAACACTGAAGCTTTCTTT. This chain joins TRBV28 and TRBJ1-1; D is uncertain. The CDR3 totals 13 residues. Germline-derived CDR1 and CDR2 are MDHEN and SYDVKM. V lost 2 bases and J 0 bases, leaving 4 bases between the germline ends.

For the CDR3, the DNA is TGTGCCATCAGTGGGGTAGGCCGTGAAGCTTTCTTT. It encodes CAISGVGREAFF. The chain couples TRBV10-3 to TRBJ1-1, with no clear D. The V gene lost 4 bases and the J gene lost 7 bases, with 10 bases spanning the gap. The CDR3 spans 12 residues. From germline, CDR1 is ENHRY and CDR2 SYGVKD.